This T cell receptor (beta chain) was found in a study of identical twins. V lost 3 bases and J lost 1; bases outside the gene matches: 9. This CDR3 spans 16 amino acids. Germline values: CDR1 SGHRS, CDR2 YFSETQ. Study observations and caveats: Cord blood's abundant beta clonotypes had fewer insertions, unlike memory repertoires. Compared with models, monozygotic twins showed more out-of-frame TCR alpha sharing.

A universal primer site was added by template switching, and unique molecular identifiers were carried by the cDNA. One entry per CDR3 protein results from TCRdb running MiXCR on the 5' RACE reads. The table has hundreds of thousands of distinct CDR3 sequences, about an eighth seen once; the top ten hold approximately 9.3%. This clonotype was counted only a few times. The antigen remains unidentified. The rearrangement joins TRBV5-1 to TRBJ1-1; 7 nucleotides match TRBD1. This receptor was taken from a woman younger than 30 in good health. Sequencing used memory (CD45RO+) T cells sorted from blood. CDR3 loop: CASSSTGWSANTEAFF. The CDR3 nucleotides read TGCGCCAGCAGCTCGACAGGGTGGTCGGCGAACACTGAAGCTTTCTTT.